Presented here are 27 T cell receptor beta chains from one specimen sequenced in a study of T cells in Graves' hyperthyroidism and ophthalmopathy. Using RNA transcripts as the source, TCR beta CDR3 regions were amplified. During a first-round RT-PCR of the TCR CDR3, the HTBI primer set was used. In TCRdb, the multiplex PCR reads were re-called with MiXCR into one record per CDR3 protein. The sample shows 350,000 or so distinct CDR3 sequences, 15% to 20% of them seen only once. The sample taken for sequencing was blood. The receptors here all came from a woman aged 45-65 years with Graves' hyperthyroidism.

This clonotype was seen at least ten times. The chain employs TRBV27 and TRBJ1-2, with 8 bases lining up with TRBD1. The CDR3 spans 17 residues. The trim removed 5 bases at V and 5 bases at J, leaving 16 bases unmatched. Germline CDR1 MNHEY, CDR2 SMNVEV (reference sequence). CDR3 nucleotide sequence: TGTGCCAGCAGTCCCTTGGGACAGGCGAGCTTTCTGTATGGCTACACCTTC. Translated: CASSPLGQASFLYGYTF.

This clonotype was seen ten or more times. The rearrangement joins TRBV20-1 to TRBJ2-3, with D perhaps matching TRBD2 (6 bases). The CDR3 contains 13 residues. The ends were cut back, 6 bases at V and 2 bases at J, with 12 bases in the middle. Germline lookup yields CDR1 DFQATT and CDR2 SNEGSKA (reference sequence). The CDR3 DNA sequence: TGCAGTGCCAACCCGGGAGTCACAGATACGCAGTATTTT. As protein: CSANPGVTDTQYF.

This clonotype was observed a handful of times. The V and J genes are TRBV5-8 and TRBJ1-1, with D perhaps matching TRBD1 (5 bases). This CDR3 has 12 residues. Germline V gene data show CDR1 as SGHTS and CDR2 as YDEGEE. V lost 6 bases and J lost 11, with 17 bases in between. In DNA form, the CDR3 reads TGTGCCAGCACCGCACCCAGGGTGATGGCTTTCTTT. Its translation is CASTAPRVMAFF.

The chain employs TRBV20-1 and TRBJ2-3, with 7 bases fitting TRBD2. CDR3 length equals 17 residues. Germline V gene sequence: CDR1 DFQATT, CDR2 SNEGSKA (reference sequence). V lost 1 base and J lost 4; bases outside the gene matches: 14. Here the CDR3 reads CSARVPPSGGGSDTQYF. CDR3 in DNA: TGCAGTGCTAGAGTCCCTCCTAGCGGAGGAGGGTCAGATACGCAGTATTTT.

This clonotype was observed many times. The chain uses TRBV28 and TRBJ2-7, with D possibly TRBD1 on 5 matching bases. The V gene's germline CDR1 is MDHEN and CDR2 SYDVKM. CDR3 length: 15 residues. Between the trimmed V and J ends, which lost 4 bases and 2 bases, there was a span of 15 bases. CDR3 in DNA: TGTGCCAGCAGTTCCCCGGCAGGGTGGACCTACGAGCAGTACTTC. This codes for CASSSPAGWTYEQYF.

This clonotype occurred a few times. This chain connects TRBV10-3 to TRBJ1-2; 9 nucleotides align to TRBD1. V dropped 6 bases and J dropped 6; count of bases not matched to a gene: 14. Germline values: CDR1 ENHRY, CDR2 SYGVKD. The CDR3 has 16 residues. The CDR3 bases are TGTGCCATCAGCGAGAAGACCGGGACAGGGAGACATGGCTACACCTTC. Protein sequence: CAISEKTGTGRHGYTF.

For this clonotype: This may arise from a read error, as a much more abundant clone is one base away. This chain joins TRBV7-2 and TRBJ2-3; 11 nucleotides match TRBD2. The CDR3 sequence is 20 residues long. V was pared by 0 bases and J by 3 bases, with 14 bases of the junction left unmatched. Germline CDR1 SGHTA, CDR2 FQGNSA. CDR3 coding DNA: TGTGCCAGCAGCTTAGCCCCCAGTCTCCTACTAGCGGGGGTAACAGATACGCAGTATTTT. It specifies CASSLAPSLLLAGVTDTQYF.

In this sample, this clonotype turned up a few times. This chain links TRBV13 with TRBJ2-5, with 7 bases lining up with TRBD1. V lost 6 bases to trimming and J lost 6 bases; unmatched junction nucleotides: 10. Germline assignment: CDR1 PRHDT and CDR2 FYEKMQ (reference sequence). The CDR3 loop spans 14 amino acids. The CDR3: CASRSTRQGKTQYF. In nucleotides, the CDR3 is TGTGCCAGCAGGAGTACAAGACAGGGAAAGACCCAGTACTTC.

This chain uses TRBV20-1 with TRBJ2-2, with unresolved D. Per germline, CDR1 DFQATT and CDR2 SNEGSKA (reference sequence). The CDR3 is 12 residues long. The V end lost 5 bases, the J end lost 7 bases, and 11 bases lay between the germline ends. In nucleotides, the CDR3 is TGCAGTGCTCCGAGTATTAGCGGGGAGCTGTTTTTT. It translates to CSAPSISGELFF.

This clonotype has ten or more counts. The chain couples TRBV19 to TRBJ2-1; D call uncertain. There are 15 residues in the CDR3. CDR1 and CDR2 (germline): LNHDA, SQIVND (reference sequence). V shed 7 bases and J shed 0 bases, with 13 bases lying between them. In nucleotides, the CDR3 is TGTGCCAGTAAATATGGGTTTTCCTCCTACAATGAGCAGTTCTTC. It is translated as CASKYGFSSYNEQFF.

The chain couples TRBV20-1 to TRBJ1-2; D unresolved. The CDR3 is made up of 13 amino acids. Per germline, CDR1 DFQATT and CDR2 SNEGSKA (reference sequence). The V and J ends lost 0 bases and 3 bases respectively, with 8 bases between them. CDR3 nucleotides: TGCAGTGCTAGAGATCGGGTGCACTATGGCTACACCTTC. The encoded protein is CSARDRVHYGYTF.

This clonotype was counted many times. The V and J genes are TRBV12-3 or TRBV12-4 and TRBJ2-5; D is tentatively TRBD1 or TRBD2 (5 bases each). This CDR3 contains 14 residues. Trimming shortened V by 2 bases and J by 5 bases, and 12 bases separated the two germline ends. Written as DNA, the CDR3 is TGTGCCAGCAGTTTACAGGCAGGGAGCGAGACCCAGTACTTC. Its protein is CASSLQAGSETQYF.

This clonotype was counted at least ten times. The chain joins TRBV11-1 to TRBJ2-7; 7 bases match TRBD1. Germline values: CDR1 SGHAT, CDR2 FQDESV (reference sequence). V gave up 1 base and J gave up 2 bases; unmatched junction bases: 5. The CDR3 length is 15 residues. CDR3: CASSLEGGPTYEQYV. CDR3 bases: TGTGCCAGCAGCTTAGAAGGGGGCCCCACCTACGAGCAGTACGTC.

A few counts support this clonotype. The V gene is TRBV12-3 or TRBV12-4, the J gene TRBJ2-2; D may be TRBD1 (6 bases). V was trimmed by 4 bases and J by 6 bases, leaving 9 bases between them. This CDR3 spans 13 amino acids. The CDR3 bases are TGTGCCAGCAGTTGGGACATTTCCGGGGAGCTGTTTTTT. Protein product: CASSWDISGELFF.

In this sample, this clonotype turned up a few times. The chain recombines TRBV19 with TRBJ1-6; unclear D gene. From germline, CDR1 is LNHDA and CDR2 SQIVND (reference sequence). V was shortened by 7 bases and J by 7 bases, with 8 bases between the two germline ends. This CDR3 spans 12 amino acids. The CDR3, as DNA: TGTGCCAGTAAACGGGCCAATTCACCCCTCCACTTT. Its protein is CASKRANSPLHF.

The rearrangement uses TRBV6-1 and TRBJ2-2; 10 bases align to TRBD2. The CDR3 sequence is 14 residues long. CDR1 MNHNS and CDR2 SASEGT come from the germline V gene. The V segment lost 7 bases and the J segment 4 bases; nucleotides outside the gene matches: 3. CDR3 in DNA: TGTGCCAGCACTAGCGGGGGTATCACCGGGGAGCTGTTTTTT. This translates into CASTSGGITGELFF.

The chain links TRBV19 to TRBJ1-1; D gene uncertain. The CDR3 consists of 13 residues. The V gene lost 6 bases and the J gene lost 3 bases, with 11 bases spanning the gap. The germline V gene encodes CDR1 LNHDA and CDR2 SQIVND (reference sequence). The CDR3 sequence is CASRGGWDTEAFF. CDR3 in DNA: TGTGCCAGTAGAGGAGGATGGGACACTGAAGCTTTCTTT.

The chain uses TRBV20-1 and TRBJ2-7, with 9 bases that match TRBD2. The CDR3 contains 13 residues. Germline V gene lookup returns CDR1 DFQATT and CDR2 SNEGSKA (reference sequence). V shed 7 bases, J shed 6 bases, and the junction held 10 bases outside the gene matches. This CDR3 is CSETGLAGAEQYF. The DNA of the CDR3 is TGCAGTGAAACGGGACTAGCAGGGGCCGAGCAGTACTTC.

This chain links TRBV28 with TRBJ1-2; 9 bases line up with TRBD1. The CDR3 has 16 residues. The trim removed 4 bases at V and 4 bases at J, leaving 10 bases unmatched. Germline CDR1 and CDR2: MDHEN and SYDVKM. CDR3 DNA: TGTGCCAGCAGTTCCCCGGGGACAGGGAGATCCTATGGCTACACCTTC. Translating it yields CASSSPGTGRSYGYTF.

This clonotype was observed at least ten times. This sequence joins TRBV7-2 and TRBJ1-5, with a weak D call TRBD1 (5 bases). Germline V lookup: CDR1 SGHTA, CDR2 FQGNSA. This CDR3 has 16 amino acids. V gave up 5 bases and J gave up 2 bases, with 16 bases separating them. As DNA, the CDR3 is TGTGCCAGCAGCCCTAAGGCAGGGACGGGCAATCAGCCCCAGCATTTT. Its protein product is CASSPKAGTGNQPQHF.

This clonotype was observed a handful of times. The gene calls are TRBV6-1 and TRBJ1-2; 7 bases match TRBD1. Germline CDR1 is MNHNS and CDR2 is SASEGT. V was clipped by 5 bases and J by 4 bases; unmatched bases: 10. CDR3 size: 15 residues. Here the CDR3 DNA reads TGTGCCAGCAGTCCATACAGGGGCTCGGGCTATGGCTACACCTTC. It is translated as CASSPYRGSGYGYTF.

The chain is built from TRBV7-8 and TRBJ2-2; D possibly matches TRBD1 or TRBD2 (6 bases each). CDR1 and CDR2 (germline): SGHVS, FQNEAQ. This CDR3 is 16 amino acids long. V lost 4 bases to trimming and J lost 7 bases, with 19 bases between them. The CDR3 is CASSSPGAPLGGELFF. DNA of the CDR3: TGTGCCAGCAGCTCACCGGGGGCCCCCCTTGGCGGGGAGCTGTTTTTT. The variable domain in full, completed from reference TRBV7-8 and TRBJ2-2, reads GAGVSQSPRYKVAKRGQDVALRCDPISGHVSLFWYQQALGQGPEFLTYFQNEAQLDKSGLPSDRFFAERPEGSVSTLKIQRTQQEDSAVYLCASSSPGAPLGGELFFGEGSRLTVL.

V gene TRBV28 combines with J gene TRBJ2-7, with D perhaps matching TRBD2 (7 bases). Germline-derived CDR1 and CDR2 are MDHEN and SYDVKM. The CDR3 length is 15 residues. V was pared by 6 bases and J by 3 bases, with 18 bases between. CDR3 DNA: TGTGCCAGCAGCCTACCGGCGGGGGCGAACTACGAGCAGTACTTC. Protein sequence: CASSLPAGANYEQYF.

Only a few counts were recorded for this clonotype. The V call is TRBV6-6, the J call TRBJ2-7; D is unclear. Germline-derived CDR1 and CDR2 are MNHNY and SVGAGI (reference sequence). The CDR3 length is 15 residues. V shed 2 bases and J shed 0 bases, with 11 bases lying between them. CDR3 region: CASSYTAESSYEQYF. CDR3 DNA sequence: TGTGCCAGCAGTTACACGGCGGAGAGCTCCTACGAGCAGTACTTC.

The V call is TRBV5-1, the J call TRBJ1-1; TRBD1 agrees at 11 bases. The V gene end was trimmed by 4 bases and the J gene end by 3 bases; junction bases not matched to a gene: 8. This CDR3 region has 16 residues. Germline V CDR1 and CDR2: SGHRS, YFSETQ. For the CDR3, the DNA is TGCGCCAGCAGCCCCGGACAGGGGGCGATGTACACTGAAGCTTTCTTT. This encodes CASSPGQGAMYTEAFF.

This clonotype was counted ten times or more. V gene TRBV20-1 combines with J gene TRBJ2-3; 9 nucleotides line up with TRBD2. Trimming cost V 2 bases and J 14 bases; bases outside gene matches: 8. Germline lookup yields CDR1 DFQATT and CDR2 SNEGSKA (reference sequence). The CDR3 contains 12 residues. The CDR3 DNA is TGCAGTGCTAGAATTAGCGGGGGCCCGCCGTATTTT. Residues: CSARISGGPPYF.

In its sample, this clonotype was seen many times. The chain carries TRBV10-3 and TRBJ2-1; D remains unclear. V was trimmed by 8 bases and J by 5 bases, leaving 7 bases between them. The V gene's germline CDR1 is ENHRY and CDR2 SYGVKD. This CDR3 comprises 11 residues. CDR3 sequence: CAISLNNEQFF. For the CDR3, the DNA is TGTGCCATCTCTTTGAACAATGAGCAGTTCTTC.